This T cell receptor beta chain was retrieved from a study of T cell responses to AZD1222 COVID-19 vaccine. General study findings and limits: Repertoires were sampled only after the peak T cell response. The breadth and depth of Spike-specific TCRs increased once two AZD1222 doses had been given.

As to this clone: Its antigen remains unidentified.

The ends were cut back, 4 bases at V and 10 bases at J, with 23 bases in the middle. CDR1 SGHNT and CDR2 YYREEE come from the germline V gene (reference sequence). This CDR3 comprises 15 residues. Generated by immunoSEQ multiplex PCR, the TCRdb table keeps only in-frame clones and is missing some. The table shows about 130,000 clones, with 75% to 95% occurring only once. The source material was peripheral blood, sampled on day 0 of AZD1222 vaccination. The chain uses TRBV5-4 and TRBJ1-1, with D maybe TRBD1 (6 bases). The receptor was derived from an adult in good health. The CDR3: CASSAGGRGHSLAFF. CDR3 DNA sequence: TGTGCCAGCAGCGCGGGTGGTCGGGGACATAGTTTAGCTTTCTTT.